Listed below are T cell receptor beta chains from one sample, sequenced in a study of sequential checkpoint blockade in melanoma. TCRdb keeps only in-frame clones here, not all; method: immunoSEQ multiplex PCR. The sample comprises around 41,000 clones, 70% to 90% of which are singletons, and 9.5% to 15% rests with the top ten. The sample in question was CD8+ T cells sorted from blood (inferred from file names), obtained from a patient given nivolumab and ipilimumab in sequence. Source of these receptors: a human donor with melanoma. Each CDR3 is given with its conserved first and last residue. Each record gives: V gene, D gene, clone size, J gene, CDR3 protein, CDR3 DNA. The D gene is left open where the match is weak. Expanded clones get a size class; other rows say once, few or many, or leave the size out.

TRBV27,TRBD1,-,TRBJ2-2,CASSFRDRGQRNTGELFF,TGTGCCAGCAGTTTTAGGGACAGGGGCCAAAGAAACACCGGGGAGCTGTTTTTT
TRBV4-3,-,-,TRBJ1-2,CASSLTRGANYGYTF,TGCGCCAGCAGCCTAACACGAGGCGCTAACTATGGCTACACCTTC
TRBV4-2,-,-,TRBJ2-3,CASSQVAQGSTDTQYF,TGTGCCAGCAGCCAAGTTGCTCAGGGGAGCACAGATACGCAGTATTTT
TRBV27,-,-,TRBJ1-2,CASSSDSFLDYGYTF,TGTGCCAGCAGTTCCGACAGCTTTCTGGACTATGGCTACACCTTC
TRBV7-3,-,-,TRBJ2-1,CASSFGGGVNNEQFF,TGTGCCAGCAGCTTTGGCGGAGGCGTTAACAATGAGCAGTTCTTC
TRBV27,-,-,TRBJ2-1,CASTGDLDEQFF,TGTGCCAGCACCGGGGACTTAGATGAGCAGTTCTTC
TRBV7-7,TRBD2,few,TRBJ2-2,CASRRGTSGTPNTGELFF,TGTGCCAGCAGACGCGGGACTAGCGGGACCCCGAACACCGGGGAGCTGTTTTTT
TRBV4-2,-,-,TRBJ2-1,CASSQVGGDEQFF,TGTGCCAGCAGCCAAGTAGGAGGGGATGAGCAGTTCTTC
TRBV4-3,TRBD1,-,TRBJ2-6,CASSHLTGGATGANVLTF,TGCGCCAGCAGCCACTTGACAGGGGGCGCGACTGGGGCCAACGTCCTGACTTTC
TRBV10-1,TRBD1,-,TRBJ1-3,CASSEGQDAGNTIYF,TGCGCCAGCAGTGAGGGACAGGACGCTGGAAACACCATATATTTT
TRBV2,-,-,TRBJ2-1,CASSEWQGLYNEQFF,TGTGCCAGCAGTGAATGGCAGGGGTTGTACAATGAGCAGTTCTTC
TRBV7-9,-,-,TRBJ2-2,CASSLSGAGELFF,TGTGCCAGCAGCTTGTCGGGGGCCGGGGAGCTGTTTTTT
TRBV7-8,TRBD2,-,TRBJ2-3,CASSASGTARGDTQYF,TGTGCCAGCAGCGCGAGCGGGACCGCGAGGGGAGATACGCAGTATTTT
TRBV7-9,-,-,TRBJ1-2,CASRPPNGVGYTF,TGTGCCAGCAGGCCCCCGAACGGGGTTGGCTACACCTTC
TRBV7-9,-,-,TRBJ2-7,CASSSSGLYEQYF,TGTGCCAGCTCGAGTAGCGGTCTCTACGAGCAGTACTTC
TRBV5-3,TRBD2,-,TRBJ2-3,CARSCGLAGTDTQYF,TGTGCCAGAAGCTGCGGACTAGCGGGTACAGATACGCAGTATTTT
TRBV6-1,-,once,TRBJ1-1,CAQQTLMNTEAFF,TGTGCCCAACAGACCCTAATGAACACTGAAGCTTTCTTT
TRBV9,-,-,TRBJ2-2,CASTLGGARTGELFF,TGTGCCAGCACCCTAGGGGGGGCGCGCACCGGGGAGCTGTTTTTT
TRBV18,-,-,TRBJ2-5,CASSPPTEGGTALQETQYF,TGTGCCAGCTCACCACCGACGGAGGGCGGGACCGCCCTCCAAGAGACCCAGTACTTC
TRBV27,TRBD2,-,TRBJ2-7,CASSFAGGYEQYF,TGTGCCAGCAGTTTTGCGGGAGGCTACGAGCAGTACTTC
TRBV9,TRBD1,once,TRBJ2-3,CASSARDSTDAQYF,TGTGCCAGCAGCGCTCGGGACAGTACAGATGCGCAGTATTTT
TRBV7-9,TRBD1,-,TRBJ2-1,CASSQGQGAMNEQFF,TGTGCCAGCAGTCAAGGACAGGGGGCAATGAATGAGCAGTTCTTC
TRBV6-1,TRBD2,-,TRBJ2-7,CASSAGTSGLDEQYF,TGTGCCAGCAGTGCCGGGACTAGCGGGTTGGACGAGCAGTACTTC
TRBV27,-,-,TRBJ1-1,CASSSQKVTGIHTEAFF,TGTGCCAGCAGTTCCCAGAAGGTGACAGGAATACACACTGAAGCTTTCTTT
TRBV7-3,TRBD1,-,TRBJ2-6,CASSIATGGARANVLTF,TGTGCCAGCAGCATAGCTACAGGGGGCGCAAGGGCCAACGTCCTGACTTTC